This note documents a single T cell receptor beta chain sequence. In the study's own analysis: It was from reference gene primer amplification that nucleated cell counts were estimated. The assay was immunoSEQ multiplex PCR, and TCRdb's table has in-frame clones only and misses some. That table supplies the V and J calls and clone size; D and trimming were determined from the DNA. This table has roughly 170,000 clones, around four fifths appearing once. CDR3 length: 15 residues. From germline, CDR1 is SEHNR and CDR2 FQNEAQ (reference sequence). Trimming at V came to 8 bases and at J to 4 bases, leaving 11 bases not matched to a gene. The data belong to a study of blood T cell repertoires in COVID-19. About the research overall: PBMCs, B-cell-depleted T cells, or T cells provided the cDNA or gDNA that made up the material.

Sequencing was carried out using peripheral blood. The receptor's source is a man aged 40-55 years who had recovered from COVID-19. The chain is built from TRBV7-9 and TRBJ2-1; 7 bases fit TRBD2. This chain's CDR3 is CASFITMGGYNEQFF. The CDR3 coding sequence is TGTGCCAGCTTTATTACAATGGGGGGGTACAATGAGCAGTTCTTC.